The 10 T cell receptor delta chains below were found in one sample sequenced in a study of gamma-delta T cells after stem cell transplantation listed by TCRdb under 2016. Receptors were amplified or captured by RT-PCR. The instrument was an Illumina MiSeq. Identical DNA sequences were merged into single rows after TCRdb reprocessed the public reads with CATT. This sample has about 2,700 delta-chain clones in its table, and roughly 2.7% of those were observed once. The ten top clones hold around a fifth of the sample. Sequencing input: gamma-delta T cells. The receptors here all came from a human donor. It is not recorded whose cells these are; they may come from a transplant donor.

This clone was counted between two and nine times. This probably arose from a read error, given a far larger clone one base away. The chain recombines TRDV2 with TRDJ1; the D is unclear. The germline gives CDR1 GEAIGNYY, CDR2 EKD. This CDR3 region has 17 residues. Deletions cut 0 bases from V and 0 bases from J, with 16 bases between. CDR3 in DNA: TGTGCCTGTGACACCGTCCGAGCTCTGGTGGACACCGATAAACTCATCTTT. This codes for CACDTVRALVDTDKLIF.

Turning to this clone: The TCRdb record carries a much larger clone's protein, which differs from this DNA's translation at residue 5; a read error is the likely cause, and the protein listed here is the DNA translation. V usage is TRDV2 and J usage is TRDJ1, with TRDD3 matching 9 bases. V trimming: 3 bases; J trimming: 2 bases; junction bases outside the gene matches: 9. Germline assignment: CDR1 GEAIGNYY and CDR2 EKD. The CDR3 contains 16 residues. CDR3 in amino acids: CACDPLGDPGTDKLIF. DNA for the CDR3: TGTGCCTGTGACCCCCTGGGGGATCCCGGGACCGATAAACTCATCTTT.

There are a few counts of this clone. This sequence is one base from a far larger clone and is likely a read error. Other DNA variants within this sample encode the same CDR3. The chain has TRDV2 and TRDJ2; 10 nucleotides match TRDD3. This CDR3 region has 17 residues. The V segment lost 3 bases and the J segment 8 bases; nucleotides outside the gene matches: 14. CDR1 and CDR2 (germline): GEAIGNYY, EKD. The chain's CDR3 is CACDPLTGGSRSAQLFF. CDR3 nucleotide sequence: TGTGCCTGTGACCCCCTTACTGGGGGATCCCGCTCCGCACAACTCTTCTTT.

This clone was recorded a few times. The translation of this DNA and the TCRdb protein of a much larger clone differ at residue 6, probably owing to a read error; the protein shown here is translated from the DNA. The chain links TRDV2 to TRDJ1, with 7 bases fitting TRDD3. Germline V gene data show CDR1 as GEAIGNYY and CDR2 as EKD. The junction had 16 bases not matched to a gene; V was cut back by 0 bases and J by 4 bases. The CDR3 covers 18 residues. The CDR3 region is CACDTASGGPPLGDKLIF. In DNA form, the CDR3 reads TGTGCCTGTGACACCGCGTCTGGGGGTCCCCCTCTGGGCGATAAACTCATCTTT.

By its share, this clone is medium-sized. Other DNA sequences in the same sample also yield this CDR3. This chain uses TRDV2 with TRDJ1; the match to TRDD3 covers 8 bases. The trim removed 3 bases at V and 8 bases at J, leaving 13 bases unmatched. Germline CDR1 and CDR2: GEAIGNYY and EKD. CDR3 size: 15 residues. CDR3 in amino acids: CACDRLGGPFGKLIF. In DNA, the CDR3 is TGTGCCTGTGACCGACTGGGGGGGCCTTTTGGAAAACTCATCTTT.

To note about this clone: A read error is the likely source, as a far larger clone sits one nucleotide away. The chain joins TRDV2 to TRDJ1; the D call may be TRDD2 or TRDD3 (7 bases each). This CDR3 is 20 amino acids long. Per germline, CDR1 GEAIGNYY and CDR2 EKD. The V gene lost 0 bases and the J gene lost 0 bases, with 25 bases spanning the gap. DNA of the CDR3: TGTGCCTGTGACACCCTTTCCTACCTTCCCCTGGGGGCCCACACCGATAAACTCATCTTT. Amino acids: CACDTLSYLPLGAHTDKLIF.

The CDR3 DNA is TGTGCCTGTGACACTGCGGGATTCCAAAGCTCCTGGGACACCCGACAGATGTTTTTC. Its translation is CACDTAGFQSSWDTRQMFF. V usage is TRDV2 and J usage is TRDJ3, with a possible D match to TRDD3 (5 bases). This CDR3 has 19 residues. Germline assignment: CDR1 GEAIGNYY and CDR2 EKD. V gave up 1 base and J gave up 0 bases, with 15 bases separating them.

This clone was seen a few times. This chain connects TRDV2 to TRDJ1; D may be TRDD3 (6 bases). The length of the CDR3 is 16 residues. Trimming removed 0 bases from V and 5 bases from J, with 18 bases in between. From germline, CDR1 is GEAIGNYY and CDR2 EKD. CDR3 nucleotide sequence: TGTGCCTGTGACACCCTGGGGACGGCCGGTACTGATAAACTCATCTTT. Translating gives CACDTLGTAGTDKLIF.

Points on this clone: A much larger clone differs from this one at a single base, so this may be a read error. This chain connects TRDV2 to TRDJ1; 8 bases agree with TRDD3. Per germline, CDR1 GEAIGNYY and CDR2 EKD. CDR3 length: 14 amino acids. The CDR3 sequence: CACDLLGVVDKPIF. The CDR3 DNA follows: TGTGCCTGTGATCTACTGGGGGTAGTAGATAAACCCATCTTT.

In this sample, this clone turned up a few times. TCRdb pairs this DNA with a much larger clone's protein that differs at residue 3, likely a read error; the protein shown was translated from the DNA. The chain joins TRDV2 to TRDJ1; 9 bases are shared with TRDD3. CDR1 is GEAIGNYY, CDR2 EKD, per germline. The length of the CDR3 is 16 residues. Here the CDR3 DNA reads TGTGCCCGTGACGTACTGGGGGACGCGTACACCGATAAACTCATCTTT. It codes for CARDVLGDAYTDKLIF.